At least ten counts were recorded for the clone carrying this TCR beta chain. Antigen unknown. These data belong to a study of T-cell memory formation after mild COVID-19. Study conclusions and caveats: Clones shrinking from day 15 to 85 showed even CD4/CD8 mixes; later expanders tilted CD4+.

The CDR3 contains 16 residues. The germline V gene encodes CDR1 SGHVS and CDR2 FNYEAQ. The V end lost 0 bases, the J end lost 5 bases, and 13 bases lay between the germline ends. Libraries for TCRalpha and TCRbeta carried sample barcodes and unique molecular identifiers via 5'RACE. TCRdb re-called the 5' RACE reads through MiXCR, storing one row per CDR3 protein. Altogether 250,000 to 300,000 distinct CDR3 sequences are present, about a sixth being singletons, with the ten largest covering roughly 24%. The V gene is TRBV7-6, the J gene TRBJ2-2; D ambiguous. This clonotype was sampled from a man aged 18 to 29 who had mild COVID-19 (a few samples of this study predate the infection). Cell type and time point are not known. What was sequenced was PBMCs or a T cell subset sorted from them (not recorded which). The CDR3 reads CASSLAAPVGTGELFF. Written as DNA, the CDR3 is TGTGCCAGCAGCTTAGCCGCACCAGTGGGAACCGGGGAGCTGTTTTTT.